The 11 T cell receptor beta chains presented below share a single source sample, sequenced in a study of T cells after yellow fever vaccination. One entry per CDR3 protein results from TCRdb running MiXCR on the 5' RACE reads. The table includes 510,000 or so distinct CDR3 sequences, 19% detected once. The material was PBMCs, obtained 15 days after the yellow fever booster vaccination. Receptors were obtained from a man between 25 and 39 years old who received the YFV17D yellow fever vaccine.

The table lists this clonotype with a few counts. The chain has TRBV7-9 and TRBJ2-7, with D maybe TRBD1 (5 bases). The CDR3 contains 12 residues. In germline, CDR1 is SEHNR, CDR2 FQNEAQ (reference sequence). Between the trimmed V and J ends, which lost 7 bases and 4 bases, there was a span of 11 bases. Here the CDR3 DNA reads TGTGCCAGCAAGGGGCAGGGTTACGAGCAGTACTTC. This gives the protein CASKGQGYEQYF. The whole variable domain, filled in from reference TRBV7-9 and TRBJ2-7, reads DTGVSQNPRHKITKRGQNVTFRCDPISEHNRLYWYRQTLGQGPEFLTYFQNEAQLEKSRLLSDRFSAERPKGSFSTLEIQRTEQGDSAMYLCASKGQGYEQYFGPGTRLTVT.

The V and J genes are TRBV18 and TRBJ2-7; TRBD1 might be the D (5 bases). V lost 2 bases, J lost 2 bases, and 10 bases lay in between. CDR1 is KGHSH, CDR2 LQKENI, per germline. The CDR3 loop spans 14 amino acids. The CDR3 bases are TGTGCCAGCTCACCAGGGGCAGGGCCCTACGAGCAGTACTTC. Translated: CASSPGAGPYEQYF.

This clonotype has at least ten counts. The rearrangement links TRBV7-6 to TRBJ2-3; D remains ambiguous. Trimming took 5 bases from V and 4 from J, leaving 13 bases between them. CDR3 length: 14 amino acids. Germline lookup yields CDR1 SGHVS and CDR2 FNYEAQ. This CDR3 reads CASSVQIFADTQYF. As DNA, the CDR3 is TGTGCCAGCAGCGTACAGATATTCGCAGATACGCAGTATTTT.

This clonotype was observed a few times. V gene TRBV15 combines with J gene TRBJ2-1; D uncertain. Per the germline V gene, CDR1 is LNHNV and CDR2 is YYDKDF (reference sequence). Deletions cut 1 base from V and 8 bases from J, with 6 bases between. The CDR3 is 12 residues long. The CDR3: CATSRARDEQFF. CDR3 nucleotides: TGTGCCACCAGCAGAGCTCGGGATGAGCAGTTCTTC.

This clonotype turned up a few times. The chain has TRBV12-3 or TRBV12-4 and TRBJ2-3; perhaps TRBD2 as D (5 bases). V gave up 5 bases and J gave up 0 bases, with 12 bases separating them. This CDR3 has 15 residues. The CDR3 loop is CASSLDYFSTDTQYF. CDR3 DNA sequence: TGTGCCAGCAGTCTCGACTATTTTAGCACAGATACGCAGTATTTT.

The V gene is TRBV25-1, the J gene TRBJ2-7; D gene ambiguous. The CDR3 is made up of 14 amino acids. V shed 2 bases and J shed 2 bases, with 10 bases lying between them. From germline, CDR1 is MGHDK and CDR2 SYGVNS. CDR3 sequence: CASSEDLPPYEQYF. In DNA form, the CDR3 reads TGTGCCAGCAGTGAAGACTTACCCCCCTACGAGCAGTACTTC.

This clonotype was picked up a small number of times. The V and J genes are TRBV5-6 and TRBJ2-1, with 10 bases aligning to TRBD2. Germline loops: CDR1 SGHDT, CDR2 YYEEEE. With V trimmed by 1 base and J by 7 bases, 5 bases remained unmatched. The CDR3 has 15 amino acids. The CDR3 nucleotides read TGTGCCAGCAGCTTGACTAGCGGGAAAAGGAATGAGCAGTTCTTC. Translated: CASSLTSGKRNEQFF.

The chain combines TRBV7-2 with TRBJ1-2; no clear D gene. The ends were cut back, 3 bases at V and 7 bases at J, with 12 bases in the middle. This CDR3 is built from 13 residues. Germline CDR1 SGHTA, CDR2 FQGNSA. CDR3 amino acids: CASSLDVVTGYTF. The CDR3 DNA is TGTGCCAGCAGCTTGGACGTGGTGACTGGCTACACCTTC.

The chain carries TRBV10-2 and TRBJ2-5, with a possible D match to TRBD1 (6 bases). Trimming stripped 9 bases from V and 5 bases from J, with 10 bases between. The germline V gene has CDR1 WSHSY and CDR2 SAAADI. The CDR3 runs 11 residues. The CDR3 DNA is TGCGCCAGTACAGGGTTGGAGACCCAGTACTTC. Its protein is CASTGLETQYF.

This clonotype has just a few counts. J is TRBJ1-6 and V is TRBV28; 9 nucleotides match TRBD1. This CDR3 comprises 14 residues. Germline CDR1 and CDR2: MDHEN and SYDVKM. J gave up 7 bases and V 8 bases, and 6 bases lay outside the gene matches. The DNA of the CDR3 is TGTGCCAGCCAATGGGGACAGGGCAATTCACCCCTCCACTTT. Protein: CASQWGQGNSPLHF.

At least ten counts were recorded for this clonotype. The V call is TRBV5-1, the J call TRBJ2-7; the D gene is possibly TRBD1 (6 bases). Trimming stripped 4 bases from V and 3 bases from J, with 8 bases between. CDR1 is SGHRS, CDR2 YFSETQ, per germline. The CDR3 extends over 12 amino acids. Here the CDR3 reads CASSRDNYEQYF. CDR3 coding DNA: TGCGCCAGCAGCCGGGACAACTACGAGCAGTACTTC. Full variable domain (outside the CDR3, taken from reference TRBV5-1 and TRBJ2-7): KAGVTQTPRYLIKTRGQQVTLSCSPISGHRSVSWYQQTPGQGLQFLFEYFSETQRNKGNFPGRFSGRQFSNSRSEMNVSTLELGDSALYLCASSRDNYEQYFGPGTRLTVT.